These 27 T cell receptor beta chains originate from one sample sequenced in a study of memory CD4+ T cells and cytomegalovirus serostatus (dated by TCRdb to the late 2010s). The library came from the immunoSEQ multiplex PCR assay. Here the immuneACCESS table is served through TCRdb, limited to in-frame sequences with V and J called. Missing clones are a known gap in these copies; in checked studies unresolved V genes cover under half, and the rest lacks a known reason. The sample has 20,000 to 30,000 clones on record, about 79% of them singletons. Roughly 1% of the sample comes from the top ten. Single viable CD3+CD4+CD8-CD45RO+ cells were sorted as memory CD4+ T cells on a FACSAria II. The sample was memory CD4+ T cells from blood. The source of these receptors is an adult in good health and CMV-seronegative.

This clone was found a few times. The chain joins TRBV25-1 to TRBJ2-5; D perhaps matches TRBD2 (5 bases). V shed 4 bases and J shed 4 bases, with 13 bases lying between them. Germline loops: CDR1 MGHDK, CDR2 SYGVNS. The CDR3 contains 14 residues. For the CDR3, the DNA is TGTGCCAGCAGTGGACCCCCCCGGGGAGAGACCCAGTACTTC. It specifies CASSGPPRGETQYF.

V is TRBV7-3 and J is TRBJ2-2, with TRBD2 matching 11 bases. This CDR3 is built from 16 residues. Trimming removed 1 base from V and 4 bases from J; junction bases left unmatched: 2. Germline-derived CDR1 and CDR2 are SGHTA and FQGTGA. This CDR3 reads CASSLKLAGGTGELFF. Written as DNA, the CDR3 is TGTGCCAGCAGCTTAAAGCTAGCGGGGGGCACCGGGGAGCTGTTTTTT.

As DNA, the CDR3 is TGTGCCAGCAGCAATCGGACAGGGGTAAATTCACCCCTCCACTTT. It yields the protein CASSNRTGVNSPLHF. V gene TRBV7-2 combines with J gene TRBJ1-6, with 9 bases that match TRBD1. CDR1 is SGHTA and CDR2 is FQGNSA in the germline V gene. The CDR3 loop spans 15 amino acids. With V trimmed by 5 bases and J by 7 bases, 6 bases remained unmatched. Full variable domain (outside the CDR3, taken from reference TRBV7-2 and TRBJ1-6): GAGVSQSPSNKVTEKGKDVELRCDPISGHTALYWYRQSLGQGLEFLIYFQGNSAPDKSGLPSDRFSAERTGGSVSTLTIQRTQQEDSAVYLCASSNRTGVNSPLHFGNGTRLTVT.

The V call is TRBV28, the J call TRBJ2-4; D uncertain. Germline CDR1 and CDR2: MDHEN and SYDVKM. Trimming took off 5 bases at V and 3 bases at J, with 11 bases between the two ends. This CDR3 has 14 residues. The DNA of the CDR3 is TGTGCCAGCAGTCCCGGAATTTACAAAAACATTCAGTACTTC. Protein: CASSPGIYKNIQYF.

V is TRBV27 and J is TRBJ2-7; tentative D call: TRBD2 (5 bases). Deletions cut 10 bases from V and 5 bases from J, with 18 bases between. The germline V gene encodes CDR1 MNHEY and CDR2 SMNVEV (reference sequence). This CDR3 has 13 amino acids. The CDR3 sequence: CATRTPREDEQYF. The CDR3 coding sequence is TGTGCCACCAGGACCCCCCGGGAAGACGAGCAGTACTTC.

The gene calls are TRBV28 and TRBJ1-4; possibly TRBD1 for D (5 bases). Germline lookup yields CDR1 MDHEN and CDR2 SYDVKM. V gave up 3 bases and J gave up 0 bases, with 11 bases separating them. The CDR3 length is 16 residues. The DNA for the CDR3 is TGTGCCAGCAGTTTCTTGGGGACCACAACTAATGAAAAACTGTTTTTT. Encoded protein: CASSFLGTTTNEKLFF.

The chain has TRBV11-3 and TRBJ2-1, with 9 bases that match TRBD1. The V and J ends lost 1 base and 9 bases, in that order; junction bases with no gene match: 4. Germline V CDR1 and CDR2: SGHNT, YENEEA. This CDR3 has 14 residues. Here the CDR3 reads CASSLVGQGGEQFF. The CDR3 region has the DNA TGTGCCAGCAGCTTAGTGGGACAGGGTGGTGAGCAGTTCTTC. Filled out from reference TRBV11-3 and TRBJ2-1, the complete variable domain reads EAGVVQSPRYKIIEKKQPVAFWCNPISGHNTLYWYLQNLGQGPELLIRYENEEAVDDSQLPKDRFSAERLKGVDSTLKIQPAELGDSAVYLCASSLVGQGGEQFFGPGTRLTVL.

This sequence joins TRBV18 and TRBJ1-3; TRBD1 matches 8 bases. The J segment lost 0 bases and the V segment lost 3 bases, leaving 7 bases of the junction unmatched. The CDR3 covers 17 residues. CDR1 and CDR2 from the germline V gene are KGHSH and LQKENI. As DNA, the CDR3 is TGTGCCAGCTCACCCCTCGCGGGACAGGACTCTGGAAACACCATATATTTT. It specifies CASSPLAGQDSGNTIYF.

For the CDR3, the DNA is TGTGCCAGCAGCCAAGGGGGAAGAAGTGAGCAGTTCTTC. This sequence encodes CASSQGGRSEQFF. The rearrangement joins TRBV14 to TRBJ2-1; D is unclear. Germline CDR1 SGHDN, CDR2 FVKESK. The ends were cut back, 1 base at V and 9 bases at J, with 10 bases in the middle. This CDR3 has 13 residues.

The chain joins TRBV18 to TRBJ2-1, with 10 bases matching TRBD1. V shed 4 bases, J shed 8 bases, and the junction held 5 bases outside the gene matches. In germline, CDR1 is KGHSH, CDR2 LQKENI. The CDR3 is 14 amino acids. CDR3 protein: CASSRQGAQDEQFF. CDR3 nucleotides: TGTGCCAGCTCACGACAGGGGGCGCAGGATGAGCAGTTCTTC. The full variable domain, in which reference TRBV18 and TRBJ2-1 provide the parts outside the CDR3, is NAGVMQNPRHLVRRRGQEARLRCSPMKGHSHVYWYRQLPEEGLKFMVYLQKENIIDESGMPKERFSAEFPKEGPSILRIQQVVRGDSAAYFCASSRQGAQDEQFFGPGTRLTVL.

The V gene is TRBV7-9, the J gene TRBJ2-1, with 8 nucleotides matching TRBD2. The CDR3 runs 18 residues. The trim removed 4 bases at V and 3 bases at J, leaving 14 bases unmatched. Germline V gene lookup returns CDR1 SEHNR and CDR2 FQNEAQ (reference sequence). The CDR3 here is CASSSGTLAGRVYNEQFF. CDR3 nucleotides: TGTGCCAGCAGCTCCGGAACTTTAGCGGGAAGGGTCTACAATGAGCAGTTCTTC.

As concerns this clone: The DNA is left out, because the CDR3 cannot be placed on it with certainty; the CDR3 is given as TCRdb lists it. The rearrangement links TRBV4-3 to TRBJ2-6. The CDR3 sequence runs 16 residues, both termini included. Per the germline V gene, CDR1 is LGHNA and CDR2 is YSLEER. The CDR3 protein is CASSQDLVMGANVLTF.

The chain couples TRBV18 to TRBJ2-6; 8 bases map to TRBD1. The trim removed 3 bases at V and 0 bases at J, leaving 4 bases unmatched. This CDR3 is built from 17 residues. The germline V gene has CDR1 KGHSH and CDR2 LQKENI. CDR3 amino acids: CASSPGTGISGANVLTF. The CDR3 bases are TGTGCCAGCTCACCCGGGACAGGAATCTCTGGGGCCAACGTCCTGACTTTC.

The chain combines TRBV7-8 with TRBJ2-3, with 11 bases identical to TRBD1. The V gene end was trimmed by 3 bases and the J gene end by 5 bases; junction bases not matched to a gene: 1. This CDR3 spans 14 amino acids. Germline CDR1 reads SGHVS; CDR2 reads FQNEAQ. The CDR3 nucleotides are TGTGCCAGCAGCTTGGGACAGGGGGAAGATACGCAGTATTTT. Its protein product is CASSLGQGEDTQYF.

This CDR3 is CASSPRPEETQYF. CDR3 sequence (DNA): TGTGCCAGCAGCCCCCGGCCAGAAGAGACCCAGTACTTC. The V call is TRBV13, the J call TRBJ2-5; no definite D call. The CDR3 extends over 13 amino acids. V was pared by 5 bases and J by 3 bases, with 10 bases between. Germline assignment: CDR1 PRHDT and CDR2 FYEKMQ (reference sequence).

The gene calls are TRBV9 and TRBJ2-1; TRBD2 is a possible D gene (5 bases). This CDR3 region has 14 residues. Trimming removed 0 bases at V and 6 bases at J, with 10 bases between. Germline CDR1 is SGDLS and CDR2 is YYNGEE. This chain's CDR3 is CASSVGGRINEQFF. The CDR3 nucleotides read TGTGCCAGCAGCGTAGGCGGGCGCATCAATGAGCAGTTCTTC.

The V and J genes are TRBV14 and TRBJ1-2, with D unclear. CDR3 size: 15 residues. Germline CDR1 reads SGHDN; CDR2 reads FVKESK. V was clipped by 1 base and J by 5 bases, with 14 bases between them. The CDR3 is CASSQGVGQIYGYTF. CDR3 nucleotide sequence: TGTGCCAGCAGCCAAGGGGTCGGCCAGATTTATGGCTACACCTTC.

CDR3 sequence: CATSVGVAGANVLTF. The CDR3 coding sequence is TGTGCCACCTCGGTCGGCGTCGCCGGGGCCAACGTCCTGACTTTC. The chain combines TRBV6-6 with TRBJ2-6; D gene unclear. Trimming cost V 10 bases and J 4 bases, with 17 bases left between them. CDR3 length equals 15 residues. Per germline, CDR1 MNHNY and CDR2 SVGAGI (reference sequence).

This chain joins TRBV6-5 and TRBJ1-2, with unresolved D. This CDR3 contains 14 residues. V was pared by 0 bases and J by 1 base, with 6 bases between. Germline CDR1 reads MNHEY; CDR2 reads SVGAGI. DNA of the CDR3: TGTGCCAGCAGTTACTCCAGGAGTAACTATGGCTACACCTTC. It codes for CASSYSRSNYGYTF.

The chain has TRBV6-6 and TRBJ2-7; 9 positions agree with TRBD2. This CDR3 comprises 14 residues. Germline trimming cut 6 bases from V and 1 base from J; bases unmatched to any gene: 4. CDR1 and CDR2 from the germline V gene are MNHNY and SVGAGI (reference sequence). CDR3 in amino acids: CASRPSGGSYEQYF. The CDR3, as DNA: TGTGCCAGCAGACCGAGCGGGGGGTCCTACGAGCAGTACTTC.

This clone was recorded only once. The gene calls are TRBV9 and TRBJ2-5, with a tentative D call TRBD1 (6 bases). The CDR3 contains 13 residues. V was clipped by 5 bases and J by 3 bases, with 11 bases between them. CDR1 and CDR2 from the germline V gene are SGDLS and YYNGEE. CDR3 in amino acids: CASRRAGEETQYF. CDR3 coding DNA: TGTGCCAGCAGAAGGGCAGGGGAAGAGACCCAGTACTTC.

The chain employs TRBV4-3 and TRBJ2-3, with 8 bases lining up with TRBD2. Germline CDR1 is LGHNA and CDR2 is YSLEER. V lost 6 bases to trimming and J lost 0 bases; unmatched junction nucleotides: 11. This CDR3 has 17 amino acids. The CDR3 DNA follows: TGCGCCAGCAGTTTCTATAGCGGGACTTCTAGCACAGATACGCAGTATTTT. It yields the protein CASSFYSGTSSTDTQYF.

CDR3 sequence reads: CASSLLSGIGNTIYF. The CDR3 DNA reads as TGTGCCAGCAGCTTACTGTCCGGGATCGGAAACACCATATATTTT. V usage is TRBV7-2 and J usage is TRBJ1-3; D gene unclear. This CDR3 contains 15 residues. Trimming stripped 2 bases from V and 4 bases from J, with 12 bases between. Per the germline V gene, CDR1 is SGHTA and CDR2 is FQGNSA. The full variable domain, completed using reference TRBV7-2 and TRBJ1-3, is GAGVSQSPSNKVTEKGKDVELRCDPISGHTALYWYRQSLGQGLEFLIYFQGNSAPDKSGLPSDRFSAERTGGSVSTLTIQRTQQEDSAVYLCASSLLSGIGNTIYFGEGSWLTVV.

This rearrangement joins TRBV9 to TRBJ1-2, with D possibly matching TRBD1 (5 bases). The CDR3 is 15 residues long. Germline CDR1 is SGDLS and CDR2 is YYNGEE. Trimming left V 0 bases short and J 2 bases short, with 11 bases between. The CDR3 here is CASSVEAGTNYGYTF. Here the CDR3 DNA reads TGTGCCAGCAGCGTAGAGGCAGGGACGAACTATGGCTACACCTTC.

The chain uses TRBV5-4 and TRBJ1-5; no clear D gene. The CDR3 is 13 amino acids. Germline V gives CDR1 SGHNT, CDR2 YYREEE (reference sequence). Deletions cut 0 bases from V and 3 bases from J, with 4 bases between. The CDR3 nucleotides read TGTGCCAGCAGCTTGGGCTACAATCAGCCCCAGCATTTT. Encoded protein: CASSLGYNQPQHF.

V is TRBV6-1 and J is TRBJ1-5; 10 bases align to TRBD1. J gave up 7 bases and V 6 bases, and 9 bases lay outside the gene matches. The length of the CDR3 is 15 residues. Germline V CDR1 and CDR2: MNHNS, SASEGT. The DNA for the CDR3 is TGTGCCAGCAGCGAGTTTGGGGGACAGGGGCAGCCCCAGCATTTT. Protein product: CASSEFGGQGQPQHF.

The chain joins TRBV25-1 to TRBJ1-3; D uncertain. Germline V CDR1 and CDR2: MGHDK, SYGVNS. This CDR3 has 13 residues. Trimming shortened V by 8 bases and J by 4 bases, and 12 bases separated the two germline ends. CDR3 amino acids: CASHLDGGNTIYF. As DNA, the CDR3 is TGTGCCAGCCACTTAGATGGAGGAAACACCATATATTTT.